Here is one TCR beta chain with its context. This sample was included in a study of blood T cell repertoires in COVID-19. Study in general: Researchers got acute and convalescent COVID-19 samples from the United States, Italy and Spain. In each case, the material was cDNA or gDNA derived from T cells, B-cell-depleted T cells, or PBMCs.

The CDR3 extends over 19 amino acids. V shed 2 bases and J shed 0 bases, with 20 bases lying between them. The germline CDR1 and CDR2 sequences are MNHEY and SVGEGT. Patients of the Seattle cohort, enrolled during active infection, were followed longitudinally. In the authors' methods: Amplification of reference gene primers provided the estimated nucleated cell counts. Generated by immunoSEQ multiplex PCR, the TCRdb table keeps only in-frame clones and is missing some. V and J calls and clone size come straight from that table; D and trimming were deduced from the DNA. The sample gives about 180,000 clones, about 84% of which show up once; about 20% is in the top ten.

The TCR comes from a person between 65 and 79 years old with COVID-19, enrolled during active disease. The source material was peripheral blood. This chain joins TRBV6-2 or TRBV6-3 and TRBJ1-3; no clear D. The chain's CDR3 is CASSYGQRWEIFSGNTIYF. Here the CDR3 DNA reads TGTGCCAGCAGTTACGGCCAGCGGTGGGAGATCTTCTCTGGAAACACCATATATTTT.